The 29 T cell receptor beta chains presented below share a single source sample, sequenced in a study of T cells after yellow fever vaccination. One entry per CDR3 protein, called by TCRdb with MiXCR from the 5' RACE reads. There are just over 25,000 distinct CDR3 sequences in the sample; under 7% occur only once, and 10% to 15% lies in the top ten. Source: PBMCs, either bulk or a sorted T-cell subset (CD4+, CD8+, memory, or dextramer-sorted; not recorded which), taken 15 days after the yellow fever booster vaccination. These receptors came from a man in his thirties or forties who received the YFV17D yellow fever vaccine.

In its sample, this clonotype was seen many times. The rearrangement joins TRBV12-3 or TRBV12-4 to TRBJ2-7, with D perhaps TRBD1 (5 bases). Trimming removed 4 bases from V and 1 base from J, with 8 bases in between. The CDR3 runs 13 residues. CDR3 in DNA: TGTGCCAGCAGTTCGGACACTTCCTACGAGCAGTACTTC. It yields the protein CASSSDTSYEQYF.

Ten or more counts support this clonotype. The CDR3 region has the DNA TGTGCCAGCAGTACGTCCTGGCCCAATTTGGAGCAGTACTTC. Translated, it gives CASSTSWPNLEQYF. V and J are TRBV6-1 and TRBJ2-7, with D hard to call. V lost 5 bases and J lost 7, with 18 bases in between. The CDR3 length is 14 residues. Germline CDR1 and CDR2: MNHNS and SASEGT.

This clonotype was seen repeatedly, ten times or more. The chain links TRBV7-2 to TRBJ2-2; TRBD1 matches at 9 bases. V was pared by 5 bases and J by 5 bases, with 3 bases of the junction left unmatched. Germline-derived CDR1 and CDR2 are SGHTA and FQGNSA. There are 14 residues in the CDR3. The CDR3 sequence is CASSLTGGTGELFF. Written as DNA, the CDR3 is TGTGCCAGCAGCCTGACAGGGGGTACCGGGGAGCTGTTTTTT.

This clonotype has ten or more counts. This chain uses TRBV7-2 with TRBJ2-2; TRBD1 might be the D (5 bases). CDR1 is SGHTA and CDR2 is FQGNSA in the germline V gene. The CDR3 length is 16 residues. V gave up 4 bases and J gave up 4 bases, with 16 bases separating them. CDR3 sequence (DNA): TGTGCCAGCAGCTCCCAAGGGGCCATGGCCACCGGGGAGCTGTTTTTT. As protein: CASSSQGAMATGELFF.

This clonotype was seen ten or more times. The chain has TRBV4-1 and TRBJ2-3, with D tentatively TRBD2 (6 bases). Looked up from germline, CDR1 is MGHRA and CDR2 is YSYEKL. Trimming removed 0 bases from V and 3 bases from J, with 16 bases in between. The CDR3 is 17 residues long. Here the CDR3 reads CASSQDYSGPLTDTQYF. The CDR3 DNA reads as TGCGCCAGCAGCCAAGACTATAGCGGACCCCTAACAGATACGCAGTATTTT.

This clonotype was found many times. This sequence joins TRBV5-1 and TRBJ2-2, with no clear D. Per germline, CDR1 SGHRS and CDR2 YFSETQ. Trimming removed 0 bases from V and 4 bases from J, with 4 bases in between. The CDR3 sequence is 13 residues long. CDR3 region: CASSLVITGELFF. In DNA form, the CDR3 reads TGCGCCAGCAGCTTGGTAATCACCGGGGAGCTGTTTTTT.

This clonotype was detected many times. The J gene is TRBJ2-2, the V gene TRBV6-5; 10 bases align to TRBD1. The V and J ends lost 7 bases and 3 bases, in that order; junction bases with no gene match: 5. Germline V gives CDR1 MNHEY, CDR2 SVGAGI. The CDR3 length is 15 residues. Here the CDR3 reads CASKRGQGYTGELFF. Here the CDR3 DNA reads TGTGCCAGCAAAAGGGGACAGGGGTACACCGGGGAGCTGTTTTTT.

This clonotype was seen at least ten times. The gene calls are TRBV24-1 and TRBJ2-7; tentative D call: TRBD2 (6 bases). V was clipped by 3 bases and J by 4 bases, with 6 bases between them. This CDR3 has 12 residues. From germline, CDR1 is KGHDR and CDR2 SFDVKD. CDR3 in DNA: TGTGCCACCAGTGATCGGGGGTACGAGCAGTACTTC. This codes for CATSDRGYEQYF.

This clonotype has a count of ten or more. The chain links TRBV6-5 to TRBJ1-5; D remains ambiguous. Germline CDR1 is MNHEY and CDR2 is SVGAGI. The CDR3 runs 14 residues. Between the trimmed V and J ends, which lost 4 bases and 0 bases, there was a span of 7 bases. The CDR3 DNA is TGTGCCAGCAGTTCCGAATATAGCAATCAGCCCCAGCATTTT. It codes for CASSSEYSNQPQHF.

This clonotype occurred many times. The J gene is TRBJ1-5, the V gene TRBV6-1; D gene uncertain. Between the trimmed V and J ends, which lost 5 bases and 0 bases, there was a span of 5 bases. The CDR3 length is 13 residues. Germline values: CDR1 MNHNS, CDR2 SASEGT. CDR3 coding DNA: TGTGCCAGCAGTCCCCATAGCAATCAGCCCCAGCATTTT. Its translation is CASSPHSNQPQHF.

In its sample, this clonotype is medium-sized. CDR3 nucleotides: TGCGCCAGCAGGAAGGGACAGGACACGTACGAGCAGTACTTC. It specifies CASRKGQDTYEQYF. V gene TRBV5-1 combines with J gene TRBJ2-7; TRBD1 matches at 8 bases. V lost 5 bases, J lost 4 bases, and 8 bases stayed unmatched. CDR1 and CDR2 (germline): SGHRS, YFSETQ. The CDR3 has 14 amino acids.

At least ten counts were recorded for this clonotype. The chain employs TRBV7-3 and TRBJ2-5, with 7 bases matching TRBD1. Germline V gene data show CDR1 as SGHTA and CDR2 as FQGTGA. V was pared by 5 bases and J by 1 base, with 7 bases of the junction left unmatched. The CDR3 has 15 amino acids. As DNA, the CDR3 is TGTGCCAGCAGCCGACAGGGCAGTGGCCAAGAGACCCAGTACTTC. Translating it yields CASSRQGSGQETQYF.

Ten or more counts support this clonotype. The chain carries TRBV7-2 and TRBJ2-1, with 10 bases lining up with TRBD2. With 5 bases clipped from V and 4 bases from J, the junction kept 5 bases outside the gene matches. The CDR3 sequence is 15 residues long. CDR1 is SGHTA, CDR2 FQGNSA, per germline. The chain's CDR3 is CASSPSGSQYNEQFF. For the CDR3, the DNA is TGTGCCAGCAGCCCTAGCGGGAGCCAATACAATGAGCAGTTCTTC. Filled out from reference TRBV7-2 and TRBJ2-1, the complete variable domain reads GAGVSQSPSNKVTEKGKDVELRCDPISGHTALYWYRQSLGQGLEFLIYFQGNSAPDKSGLPSDRFSAERTGGSVSTLTIQRTQQEDSAVYLCASSPSGSQYNEQFFGPGTRLTVL.

The table lists this clonotype with many counts. This rearrangement joins TRBV6-5 to TRBJ1-3, with a tentative D call TRBD1 (5 bases). CDR3 length: 16 residues. Trimming stripped 5 bases from V and 3 bases from J, with 17 bases between. The germline V gene has CDR1 MNHEY and CDR2 SVGAGI. This CDR3 is CASSPPRGVVGNTIYF. The CDR3 nucleotides are TGTGCCAGCAGTCCCCCCCGGGGGGTTGTTGGAAACACCATATATTTT.

This clonotype was recorded at least ten times. This chain joins TRBV5-1 and TRBJ2-1; 7 bases match TRBD2. V lost 3 bases and J lost 8; bases outside the gene matches: 11. From germline, CDR1 is SGHRS and CDR2 YFSETQ. This CDR3 region has 15 residues. DNA for the CDR3: TGCGCCAGCAGCTGGGGCGGGACTACCGACTATGAGCAGTTCTTC. Protein: CASSWGGTTDYEQFF.

This clonotype was counted ten times or more. The gene calls are TRBV4-3 and TRBJ2-6, with D unclear. V was clipped by 3 bases and J by 0 bases, with 6 bases between them. Germline loops: CDR1 LGHNA, CDR2 YSLEER. The CDR3 runs to 15 residues. Here the CDR3 reads CASSHSLSGANVLTF. Here the CDR3 DNA reads TGCGCCAGCAGCCACAGTCTCTCTGGGGCCAACGTCCTGACTTTC.

Ten or more counts support this clonotype. One junction end does not reproduce the germline sequence, and a read error may be involved. The rearrangement links TRBV7-3 to TRBJ1-2, with TRBD1 matching 8 bases. CDR3 size: 15 residues. Germline V gene lookup returns CDR1 SGHTA and CDR2 FQGTGA. CDR3 in amino acids: CASSLTGTGSYGYTF. CDR3 bases: TGTGCCAGCAGCCTAACCGGGACAGGTAGCTATGGCTACACCTTC. Supplemented by reference TRBV7-3 and TRBJ1-2, the full variable domain reads GAGVSQTPSNKVTEKGKYVELRCDPISGHTALYWYRQSLGQGPEFLIYFQGTGAADDSGLPNDRFFAVRPEGSVSTLKIQRTERGDSAVYLCASSLTGTGSYGYTFGSGTRLTVV.

This clonotype was detected many times. The chain recombines TRBV7-2 with TRBJ1-4; possible D gene TRBD1, 5 bases. Germline V CDR1 and CDR2: SGHTA, FQGNSA. The CDR3 runs 15 residues. With 5 bases removed from V and 5 bases from J, the gap between germline ends came to 15 bases. CDR3 coding DNA: TGTGCCAGCAGCCCAACCCGGGGGTTGAATGAAAAACTGTTTTTT. The encoded protein is CASSPTRGLNEKLFF.

This clonotype appeared many times. The genes are TRBV30 and TRBJ2-7, with TRBD2 as a possible D gene (5 bases). Germline V gene sequence: CDR1 GTSNPN, CDR2 SVGIG (reference sequence). V dropped 4 bases and J dropped 4 bases, with 14 bases sitting between them. The CDR3 is 13 residues long. The CDR3 protein is CAWNRGQGYEQYF. The CDR3, as DNA: TGTGCCTGGAACCGAGGGCAAGGGTACGAGCAGTACTTC.

This clonotype was seen ten or more times. CDR3 sequence reads: CASSPRGATNEKLFF. The CDR3 nucleotides are TGTGCCAGCAGCCCCCGGGGGGCAACTAATGAAAAACTGTTTTTT. The genes are TRBV7-2 and TRBJ1-4, with a tentative D call TRBD1 (5 bases). The V gene lost 5 bases and the J gene lost 0 bases, with 10 bases spanning the gap. Germline assignment: CDR1 SGHTA and CDR2 FQGNSA. The CDR3 is made up of 15 amino acids. Drawing the rest from reference TRBV7-2 and TRBJ1-4, the complete variable domain is GAGVSQSPSNKVTEKGKDVELRCDPISGHTALYWYRQSLGQGLEFLIYFQGNSAPDKSGLPSDRFSAERTGGSVSTLTIQRTQQEDSAVYLCASSPRGATNEKLFFGSGTQLSVL.

This clonotype has at least ten counts. The chain carries TRBV13 and TRBJ2-7, with 7 positions matching TRBD2. V lost 2 bases to trimming and J lost 6 bases; unmatched junction nucleotides: 4. The CDR3 is 13 residues long. CDR1 is PRHDT and CDR2 is FYEKMQ in the germline V gene (reference sequence). CDR3 DNA sequence: TGTGCCAGCAGCTTATGGACGGGGGGCGAGCAGTACTTC. It is translated as CASSLWTGGEQYF.

Regarding this clonotype: One base away lies a much larger clone, so this may be a sequencing read error. The CDR3 DNA sequence: TGCGCCAGCAGCGAGGGACAGCCCCATGGCTACACCTTC. This translates into CASSEGQPHGYTF. The rearrangement links TRBV5-1 to TRBJ1-2; 7 bases fit TRBD1. Trimming cost V 4 bases and J 6 bases; bases outside gene matches: 6. The CDR3 spans 13 residues. Per the germline V gene, CDR1 is SGHRS and CDR2 is YFSETQ.

This clonotype was recorded at least ten times. This chain links TRBV7-2 with TRBJ2-7; 7 nucleotides line up with TRBD2. V gave up 5 bases and J gave up 4 bases; unmatched junction bases: 8. The V gene's germline CDR1 is SGHTA and CDR2 FQGNSA. This CDR3 contains 14 residues. The DNA of the CDR3 is TGTGCCAGCAGCAGGTTGGGACTACAGTACGAGCAGTACTTC. Translation gives CASSRLGLQYEQYF. Complete variable domain (other parts from reference TRBV7-2 and TRBJ2-7): GAGVSQSPSNKVTEKGKDVELRCDPISGHTALYWYRQSLGQGLEFLIYFQGNSAPDKSGLPSDRFSAERTGGSVSTLTIQRTQQEDSAVYLCASSRLGLQYEQYFGPGTRLTVT.

As regards this clonotype: A single base separates this from a much larger clone, so it may be a read error. The chain recombines TRBV4-3 with TRBJ2-1, with no clear D. The CDR3 runs 15 residues. The germline gives CDR1 LGHNA, CDR2 YSLEER. Deletions cut 3 bases from V and 7 bases from J, with 16 bases between. CDR3: CASSHDSGNWNEQFF. The CDR3 nucleotides are TGCGCCAGCAGCCATGATTCCGGCAATTGGAATGAGCAGTTCTTC.

Ten or more counts support this clonotype. CDR3: CASRSSGLAKNIQYF. The DNA of the CDR3 is TGTGCCAGCAGATCCTCGGGATTAGCCAAAAACATTCAGTACTTC. This chain joins TRBV28 and TRBJ2-4, with D possibly matching TRBD2 (5 bases). CDR1 is MDHEN, CDR2 SYDVKM, per germline. V gave up 6 bases and J gave up 0 bases, with 12 bases separating them. The CDR3 sequence is 15 residues long.

Ten or more counts support this clonotype. The CDR3 DNA follows: TGTGCCAGCAGCGACGCCGGGAATTCACCCCTCCACTTT. Its protein is CASSDAGNSPLHF. This chain uses TRBV7-6 with TRBJ1-6; D call uncertain. This CDR3 is 13 amino acids long. Trimming pared 5 bases from V and 7 bases from J, leaving 9 bases between. Looked up from germline, CDR1 is SGHVS and CDR2 is FNYEAQ.

This clonotype came up many times. The chain employs TRBV10-3 and TRBJ2-3; TRBD2 might be the D (5 bases). The germline V gene has CDR1 ENHRY and CDR2 SYGVKD. This CDR3 spans 12 amino acids. Trimming shortened V by 2 bases and J by 10 bases, and 10 bases separated the two germline ends. CDR3 nucleotide sequence: TGTGCCATCAGTGAGACTAGTGAGGCGCAGTATTTT. It specifies CAISETSEAQYF.

Ten or more counts support this clonotype. The chain is built from TRBV20-1 and TRBJ2-7, with 7 bases matching TRBD1. The J segment lost 7 bases and the V segment lost 0 bases, leaving 9 bases of the junction unmatched. Germline values: CDR1 DFQATT, CDR2 SNEGSKA (reference sequence). CDR3 length: 14 amino acids. CDR3 bases: TGCAGTGCTAGAGATACAGGCAGGGGGAGTGAGCAGTACTTC. Protein: CSARDTGRGSEQYF.

This clonotype rates as large. The chain links TRBV6-5 to TRBJ2-1; 7 bases map to TRBD2. CDR3 length: 14 residues. The J segment lost 6 bases and the V segment lost 6 bases, leaving 8 bases of the junction unmatched. Germline lookup yields CDR1 MNHEY and CDR2 SVGAGI. The CDR3 is CASRTLARPNEQFF. In DNA form, the CDR3 reads TGTGCCAGCAGAACACTAGCGCGGCCCAATGAGCAGTTCTTC.